Each of the 2 T cell receptor beta chains below was sequenced from the same sample in a study of T cell repertoires in cytomegalovirus infection. TCRdb redid the calling of the reads with MiXCR, one entry per CDR3 protein. The table includes some 440,000 distinct CDR3 sequences, roughly 30% detected once. The sequenced sample was PBMCs. The receptors here all came from a human donor in good health (CMV status not recorded). Some clones in this sample may be carry-over from other donors' samples.

The sample holds a few counts of this clonotype. The chain uses TRBV5-1 and TRBJ2-3, with D possibly TRBD1 on 6 matching bases. The germline V gene encodes CDR1 SGHRS and CDR2 YFSETQ. Trimming took off 4 bases at V and 2 bases at J, with 11 bases between the two ends. CDR3 length: 14 residues. The chain's CDR3 is CASSRQEYTDTQYF. The CDR3 bases are TGCGCCAGCAGCCGACAGGAGTACACAGATACGCAGTATTTT.

J is TRBJ1-1 and V is TRBV7-4; no definite D call. CDR1 is SGHVT, CDR2 SQSDAQ, per germline. The length of the CDR3 is 14 residues. The germline V and J ends were trimmed by 5 bases and 0 bases, with 10 bases remaining between them. CDR3: CASSPVIVNTEAFF. CDR3 bases: TGTGCCAGCAGCCCTGTGATTGTGAACACTGAAGCTTTCTTT.